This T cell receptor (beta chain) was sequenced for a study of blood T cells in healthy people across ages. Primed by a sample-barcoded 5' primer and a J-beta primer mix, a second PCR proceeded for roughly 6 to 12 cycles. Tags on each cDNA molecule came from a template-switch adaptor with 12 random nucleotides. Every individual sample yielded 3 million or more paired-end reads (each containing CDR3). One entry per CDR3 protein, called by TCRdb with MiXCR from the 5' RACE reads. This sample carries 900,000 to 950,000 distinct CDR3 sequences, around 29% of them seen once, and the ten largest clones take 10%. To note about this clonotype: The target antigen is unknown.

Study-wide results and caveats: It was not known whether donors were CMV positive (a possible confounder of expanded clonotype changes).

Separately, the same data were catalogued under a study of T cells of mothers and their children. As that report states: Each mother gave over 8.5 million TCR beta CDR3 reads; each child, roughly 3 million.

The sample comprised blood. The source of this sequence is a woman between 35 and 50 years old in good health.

CDR3 coding DNA: TGTGCCACCAGCAGAGATAAAGGGGCAACTAATGAAAAACTGTTTTTT. Encoded protein: CATSRDKGATNEKLFF. This chain uses TRBV15 with TRBJ1-4, with D possibly matching TRBD1 (5 bases). The CDR3 runs 16 residues. V was trimmed by 0 bases and J by 0 bases, leaving 8 bases between them. The V gene's germline CDR1 is LNHNV and CDR2 YYDKDF (reference sequence).